This TCR beta chain was sequenced during a study of cytomegalovirus exposure and HLA in healthy donors. This table comes from immunoSEQ multiplex PCR, and its TCRdb copy is limited to in-frame clones, with some not included. The sample contains over 200,000 clones, around 87% of which appear only once. Germline CDR1 and CDR2: SGDLS and YYNGEE. The CDR3 consists of 18 residues. V was clipped by 3 bases and J by 2 bases; unmatched bases: 12. This sequence was found in a woman aged 18-35 years in good health and CMV-seropositive. The rearrangement joins TRBV9 to TRBJ1-3, with 9 nucleotides matching TRBD1. Sequenced input: PBMCs. The CDR3 loop is CASSGTGTGWGPGNTIYF. The CDR3 DNA reads TGTGCCAGCAGCGGGACCGGGACAGGGTGGGGGCCTGGAAACACCATATATTTT.